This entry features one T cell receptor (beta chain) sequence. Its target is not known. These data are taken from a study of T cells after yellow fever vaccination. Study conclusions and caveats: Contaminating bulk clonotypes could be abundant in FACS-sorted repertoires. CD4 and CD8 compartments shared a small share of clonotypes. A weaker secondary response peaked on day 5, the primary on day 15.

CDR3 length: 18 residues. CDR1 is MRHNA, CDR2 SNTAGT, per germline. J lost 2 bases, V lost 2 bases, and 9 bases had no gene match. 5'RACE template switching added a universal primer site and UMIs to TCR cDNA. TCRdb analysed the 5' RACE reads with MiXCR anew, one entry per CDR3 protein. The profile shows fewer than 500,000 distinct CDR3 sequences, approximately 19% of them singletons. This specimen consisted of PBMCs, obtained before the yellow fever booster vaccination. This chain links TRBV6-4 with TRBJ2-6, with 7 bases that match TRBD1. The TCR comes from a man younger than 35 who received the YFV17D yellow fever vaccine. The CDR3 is CASSDTQGERPGANVLTF. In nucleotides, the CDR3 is TGTGCCAGCAGTGACACCCAGGGGGAAAGGCCTGGGGCCAACGTCCTGACTTTC.